This record concerns one T cell receptor beta chain sequence. What it binds is not known. Assay: immunoSEQ multiplex PCR; the TCRdb copy retains only in-frame clones and omits some. This repertoire shows approximately 86,000 clones, roughly nine tenths found once; its top ten account for around 1.7%. Per the germline V gene, CDR1 is MNHEY and CDR2 is SVGAGI. This CDR3 spans 14 amino acids. After removal of 3 bases from V and 8 bases from J, the junction contained 8 bases not matched to a gene. This entry comes from a study of T cell repertoires and HLA-DP antigens. About the study: One alloantigen had about nine groove amino acid differences from self, the other one. Pre-culture CD4+ samples used about 1,100 ng DNA versus 200 to 250 ng for CD137+CD4+ sorts.

Negative selection yielded untouched CD4+ T cells of average 97.7% purity. Untouched CD4+ T cells were bead-isolated from PBMC at about 97.7% purity. The sequence derives from a man aged 50 to 59 in good health and CMV-seronegative. Input material: CD4+ T cells from PBMCs. The rearrangement uses TRBV6-5 and TRBJ2-3; 7 nucleotides match TRBD2. The CDR3: CASSYGGSMGTQYF. In nucleotides, the CDR3 is TGTGCCAGCAGTTATGGCGGGAGTATGGGTACGCAGTATTTT.